This TCR beta chain was recovered during a study of Graves' ophthalmopathy and Graves' hyperthyroidism. Study-level findings and limits: The blood repertoire also included most expanded thyroid clonotypes above 0.001 frequency. A roughly 81% specificity and nearly 90% sensitivity were achieved by a 13-signature model that separated ophthalmopathy from stable hyperthyroidism. It was with roughly 71% sensitivity and around 72% specificity that the model predicted ophthalmopathy progression.

The CDR3 extends over 14 amino acids. The germline CDR1 and CDR2 sequences are MNHNY and SVGAGI (reference sequence). Trimming pared 8 bases from V and 3 bases from J, leaving 16 bases between. As for this clonotype: The antigen remains undetermined.

Amplification of the TCR beta CDR3 regions used RNA transcripts (as template). Following a first-round RT-PCR that used HTBI primers, a second-round multiplex PCR was carried out. TCRdb redid the calling of the multiplex PCR reads with MiXCR, one entry per CDR3 protein. The profile shows 200,000 to 300,000 distinct CDR3 sequences, about 47% of them singletons. Sequenced: peripheral blood. This chain connects TRBV6-6 to TRBJ1-1; D gene uncertain. The receptor was derived from an adult man with Graves' ophthalmopathy. CDR3 protein: CASFSRALDTEAFF. CDR3 DNA sequence: TGTGCCAGCTTTAGTAGGGCCCTAGACACTGAAGCTTTCTTT.